The clone carrying this T cell receptor beta chain has just a few counts. Its target is not known. Repertoires were generated with immunoSEQ multiplex PCR, while TCRdb's copy carries only in-frame clones and drops some. The table shows about 220,000 clones, with 80% to 90% occurring only once. This sample is drawn from a study of cytomegalovirus exposure and HLA in healthy donors. Study results and limitations: In a later analysis, first-cohort TCR clusters were found to tend to co-occur in the 130 or so validation repertoires. The listing of roughly 160 TCR beta chains classed them as cytomegalovirus-associated.

Sequencing used PBMCs. The TCR comes from a woman aged 18-29 years in good health and CMV-seronegative.

The CDR3 coding sequence is TGCGCCAGCAGCCAAGACCTAGCGGGAGGGCCCGTCGATGAGCAGTTCTTC. Its translation is CASSQDLAGGPVDEQFF. V is TRBV4-3 and J is TRBJ2-1, with TRBD2 matching over 12 bases. J gave up 8 bases and V 0 bases, and 8 bases lay outside the gene matches. The length of the CDR3 is 17 residues. CDR1 and CDR2 from the germline V gene are LGHNA and YSLEER.